These 8 T cell receptor beta chains share one sample of origin, sequenced in a study of shared T cell receptors in the human thymus. TCRdb's copy holds only in-frame clones and misses some; the assay was immunoSEQ multiplex PCR. The table includes some 720,000 clones, over 75% detected once. Separately, the same data were catalogued under a study of human thymus T cells.

Sample: thymocytes. Every receptor here comes from a boy under two years old with a congenital heart defect.

The V gene is TRBV21-1, the J gene TRBJ2-7; the table gives TRBD2 as D, unverified against the DNA. TRBV21-1 is given as a pseudogene. This CDR3 is 15 amino acids long. In DNA, the CDR3 is TGTGCCAGCAGCGCGTCTAGCGGGAGGGCCGCCGAGCAGTACTTC. Translation gives CASSASSGRAAEQYF.

The CDR3 here is CASSVRPGGRNEQYF. CDR3 nucleotide sequence: TGTGCCAGCAGCGTACGTCCGGGGGGTAGAAACGAGCAGTACTTC. This chain joins TRBV11-2 and TRBJ2-7; 7 positions agree with TRBD2. The CDR3 runs to 15 residues. J lost 5 bases, V lost 5 bases, and 12 bases had no gene match. The germline V gene encodes CDR1 SGHAT and CDR2 FQNNGV.

As concerns this clone: Additional DNA sequences in this sample encode the identical CDR3. This sequence joins TRBV27 and TRBJ1-1; the D gene is possibly TRBD1 (5 bases). CDR1 and CDR2 (germline): MNHEY, SMNVEV (reference sequence). The CDR3 totals 13 residues. Trimming shortened V by 5 bases and J by 1 base, and 8 bases separated the two germline ends. The CDR3 region is CASSPTGNTEAFF. The CDR3 coding sequence is TGTGCCAGCAGTCCAACAGGGAACACTGAAGCTTTCTTT.

This clone has just a few counts. The V call is TRBV7-2, the J call TRBJ1-2; D gene unclear. Germline CDR1 reads SGHTA; CDR2 reads FQGNSA. The V gene lost 1 base and the J gene lost 0 bases, with 9 bases spanning the gap. The CDR3 spans 15 residues. The CDR3, as DNA: TGTGCCAGCAGCTTAGGGGCAGCCTCTAACTATGGCTACACCTTC. Amino acids: CASSLGAASNYGYTF.

Details on this clone: Different DNA sequences within this sample yield the same CDR3. The chain couples TRBV5-1 to TRBJ2-7; 8 nucleotides line up with TRBD1. Germline V gene sequence: CDR1 SGHRS, CDR2 YFSETQ. V was clipped by 0 bases and J by 4 bases; unmatched bases: 6. This CDR3 contains 15 residues. The CDR3 protein is CASSLAGQGAYEQYF. The DNA for the CDR3 is TGCGCCAGCAGCTTGGCCGGGCAGGGGGCGTACGAGCAGTACTTC.

V is TRBV4-1 and J is TRBJ2-3, with 11 bases identical to TRBD2. The CDR3 consists of 17 residues. Germline CDR1 is MGHRA and CDR2 is YSYEKL. With V trimmed by 6 bases and J by 3 bases, 11 bases remained unmatched. The CDR3 coding sequence is TGCGCCAGCAGTCCAAGAATAACTAGCGGGAGTACAGATACGCAGTATTTT. Its protein product is CASSPRITSGSTDTQYF.

J is TRBJ2-4 and V is TRBV7-2; TRBD1 matches at 10 bases. The V gene end was trimmed by 7 bases and the J gene end by 2 bases; junction bases not matched to a gene: 14. The germline V gene has CDR1 SGHTA and CDR2 FQGNSA. There are 18 residues in the CDR3. DNA of the CDR3: TGTGCCAGCACCCGGTGGGACAGGGGCCCCGGGACCAAAAACATTCAGTACTTC. Translating it yields CASTRWDRGPGTKNIQYF.

The chain links TRBV2 to TRBJ2-5, with 8 bases matching TRBD2. J was trimmed by 2 bases and V by 7 bases; bases with no gene match: 12. Germline V lookup: CDR1 SNHLY, CDR2 FYNNEI. This CDR3 is 16 amino acids long. The CDR3: CASKGSGGLLQETQYF. As DNA, the CDR3 is TGTGCCAGCAAGGGCAGCGGGGGCCTACTTCAAGAGACCCAGTACTTC.